These 27 T cell receptor beta chains came from one sample sequenced in a study of monozygotic twins with inflammatory bowel disease. Reprocessing the 5' RACE reads, TCRdb reports a single entry for every CDR3 protein and omits DNA. Its listing shows around 400,000 distinct CDR3 sequences. Sequencing was done on a sample of blood. These receptor sequences come from a human donor with ulcerative colitis or Crohn's disease, or a healthy co-twin of an affected twin (not recorded which).

The rearrangement joins TRBV10-2 to TRBJ1-6; the D call from TCRdb, TRBD1, cannot be confirmed without DNA. Looked up from germline, CDR1 is WSHSY and CDR2 is SAAADI. The CDR3 extends over 16 amino acids. Here the CDR3 reads CASSRDRSSYNSPLHF.

V and J are TRBV18 and TRBJ1-1; TCRdb proposes TRBD1, but this gene call is untestable without DNA. Germline-derived CDR1 and CDR2 are KGHSH and LQKENI. The CDR3 is 16 amino acids. Here the CDR3 reads CASSPGPGLKGTEAFF.

The gene calls are TRBV20-1 and TRBJ2-4; TCRdb's D call, TRBD1, is unchecked because there is no DNA. The CDR3 consists of 18 residues. Germline V gene data show CDR1 as DFQATT and CDR2 as SNEGSKA (reference sequence). CDR3 amino acids: CSARALDRGEVAKNIQYF.

The CDR3 spells CASSPDRAGQYF. The chain carries TRBV7-2 and TRBJ2-3; TCRdb selects TRBD1, and the lack of DNA leaves this call unchecked. The germline gives CDR1 SGHTA, CDR2 FQGNSA. The CDR3 is 12 amino acids.

The chain links TRBV4-1 to TRBJ1-1; the TCRdb D gene call, TRBD1, has no DNA to confirm it. The CDR3 sequence is 15 residues long. In germline, CDR1 is MGHRA, CDR2 YSYEKL. CDR3 sequence reads: CASSQVAGTGTSAFF.

V usage is TRBV5-1 and J usage is TRBJ2-7; TCRdb indicates TRBD1, and absent DNA this call remains unverified. The length of the CDR3 is 16 residues. CDR1 and CDR2 from the germline V gene are SGHRS and YFSETQ. This CDR3 is CASSLGTGVSSYEQYF.

CDR3 loop: CATSSGNQPQHF. This sequence joins TRBV24-1 and TRBJ1-5. The CDR3 totals 12 residues. From germline, CDR1 is KGHDR and CDR2 SFDVKD.

This chain uses TRBV20-1 with TRBJ1-1. This CDR3 has 14 amino acids. CDR1 is DFQATT, CDR2 SNEGSKA, per germline (reference sequence). CDR3: CSARDFQGRTEAFF.

The chain combines TRBV24-1 with TRBJ2-1. Germline-derived CDR1 and CDR2 are KGHDR and SFDVKD. There are 19 residues in the CDR3. The CDR3: CATSDFGMNGGRSYNEQFF.

The chain recombines TRBV5-1 with TRBJ2-4; TCRdb proposes TRBD1, but this gene call is untestable without DNA. Germline V lookup: CDR1 SGHRS, CDR2 YFSETQ. This CDR3 comprises 14 residues. The CDR3 is CASSLEGVKNIQYF.

The chain combines TRBV29-1 with TRBJ1-2; TCRdb lists TRBD1, though no DNA is available to test this call. The germline V gene has CDR1 SQVTM and CDR2 ANQGSEA. This CDR3 is built from 14 residues. CDR3 sequence: CSVEGGQVNYGYTF.

V usage is TRBV12-3 or TRBV12-4 and J usage is TRBJ2-3; TCRdb's D call, TRBD1, is unchecked because there is no DNA. The CDR3 runs to 15 residues. The CDR3: CASTPPSRSTDTQYF.

The rearrangement joins TRBV27 to TRBJ2-7; TCRdb names TRBD1, which stays unverified in the absence of DNA. The CDR3 is made up of 12 amino acids. Germline values: CDR1 MNHEY, CDR2 SMNVEV (reference sequence). CDR3 loop: CAKGTVAYEQYF.

The chain carries TRBV11-1 and TRBJ2-1; the TRBD1 assignment by TCRdb is unverifiable without DNA. The CDR3 has 20 amino acids. The germline gives CDR1 SGHAT, CDR2 FQDESV (reference sequence). The CDR3 spells CASSVGAPGFCRFSYNEQFF.

The chain couples TRBV12-3 or TRBV12-4 to TRBJ2-3; TCRdb returns TRBD1, unconfirmable since there is no DNA. This CDR3 has 13 amino acids. The chain's CDR3 is CASSRDLVLTQYF.

The chain employs TRBV4-3 and TRBJ2-1; TCRdb indicates TRBD2, and absent DNA this call remains unverified. CDR1 and CDR2 (germline): LGHNA, YSLEER. The CDR3 is 16 residues long. The CDR3 region is CASSQDTLAGNNEQFF.

V and J are TRBV11-2 and TRBJ1-1; the TRBD1 assignment by TCRdb is unverifiable without DNA. The CDR3 has 13 residues. Germline values: CDR1 SGHAT, CDR2 FQNNGV. The CDR3 is CASSLTGTGEAFF.

The rearrangement joins TRBV24-1 to TRBJ2-3; TCRdb names TRBD2, which stays unverified in the absence of DNA. This CDR3 has 19 amino acids. Germline lookup yields CDR1 KGHDR and CDR2 SFDVKD. CDR3 amino acids: CATSAASTRLAGVTDTQYF.

This chain connects TRBV6-2 or TRBV6-3 to TRBJ2-3. Germline V lookup: CDR1 MNHEY, CDR2 SVGEGT. CDR3 length: 15 residues. The CDR3 spells CASSYTQLSTDTQYF.

The V gene is TRBV28, the J gene TRBJ1-3; lacking DNA, the TRBD1 call made by TCRdb goes unchecked. Looked up from germline, CDR1 is MDHEN and CDR2 is SYDVKM. The CDR3 has 14 amino acids. The CDR3: CASKTGGSGNTIYF.

The V call is TRBV6-2 or TRBV6-3, the J call TRBJ2-2; TCRdb designates TRBD1, a call that cannot be tested without DNA. The CDR3 totals 15 residues. The germline CDR1 and CDR2 sequences are MNHEY and SVGEGT. The CDR3 spells CASSSLTENTGELFF.

This rearrangement joins TRBV20-1 to TRBJ2-2; TCRdb proposes TRBD2, but this gene call is untestable without DNA. Germline V lookup: CDR1 DFQATT, CDR2 SNEGSKA (reference sequence). The CDR3 consists of 14 residues. CDR3 loop: CSARPYRYTGELFF.

This CDR3 reads CASSPGAMNTEAFF. The V gene is TRBV5-1, the J gene TRBJ1-1; as DNA is missing, the TRBD1 call by TCRdb cannot be tested. From germline, CDR1 is SGHRS and CDR2 YFSETQ. CDR3 size: 14 residues.

V gene TRBV7-9 combines with J gene TRBJ1-2. The CDR3 length is 11 residues. Germline CDR1 SEHNR, CDR2 FQNEAQ (reference sequence). The CDR3 region is CASSSEGGYTF. The full variable domain, with the rest looked up from reference TRBV7-9 and TRBJ1-2, is DTGVSQNPRHKITKRGQNVTFRCDPISEHNRLYWYRQTLGQGPEFLTYFQNEAQLEKSRLLSDRFSAERPKGSFSTLEIQRTEQGDSAMYLCASSSEGGYTFGSGTRLTVV.

This chain connects TRBV2 to TRBJ2-1; absent DNA, TCRdb's TRBD2 call cannot be checked. Germline CDR1 reads SNHLY; CDR2 reads FYNNEI. The CDR3 consists of 14 residues. This CDR3 reads CASSELAGMYEQFF. Full variable domain (rest looked up from reference TRBV2 and TRBJ2-1): EPEVTQTPSHQVTQMGQEVILRCVPISNHLYFYWYRQILGQKVEFLVSFYNNEISEKSEIFDDQFSVERPDGSNFTLKIRSTKLEDSAMYFCASSELAGMYEQFFGPGTRLTVL.

The chain carries TRBV5-5 and TRBJ2-2; TCRdb's assignment of TRBD1 cannot be checked, as there is no DNA. Germline V CDR1 and CDR2: SGHKS, YYEKEE (reference sequence). CDR3 length: 14 residues. The CDR3 region is CASSLAPGPGELFF. The full variable domain, its missing parts supplied by reference TRBV5-5 and TRBJ2-2, is DAGVTQSPTHLIKTRGQQVTLRCSPISGHKSVSWYQQVLGQGPQFIFQYYEKEERGRGNFPDRFSARQFPNYSSELNVNALLLGDSALYLCASSLAPGPGELFFGEGSRLTVL.

The chain employs TRBV5-1 and TRBJ2-5; TCRdb gives TRBD2 as the D gene, but with no DNA this cannot be confirmed. This CDR3 spans 15 amino acids. The germline V gene has CDR1 SGHRS and CDR2 YFSETQ. The CDR3 reads CASSLGLAEQETQYF.